This entry concerns a single TCR beta chain. These data belong to a study of blood T cell repertoires in COVID-19. About the research overall: Acute and convalescent COVID-19 specimens originated in the United States, Italy and Spain.

Seattle enrolled patients during active infection and tracked them longitudinally. How the authors handled the data: Amplification of reference gene primers was used by the study to estimate nucleated cell counts. This table comes from immunoSEQ multiplex PCR, and its TCRdb copy is limited to in-frame clones, with some not included. V and J calls and clone size are given by that table; D and trimming were obtained from the DNA. The sample lists 300,000 to 400,000 clones; about nine tenths were seen once. Trimming took off 4 bases at V and 4 bases at J, with 11 bases between the two ends. The CDR3 runs 14 residues. CDR1 and CDR2 (germline): LNHDA, SQIVND (reference sequence).

The sample comprised peripheral blood. This chain links TRBV19 with TRBJ1-5; D is perhaps TRBD1 (5 bases). The receptor was isolated from a woman between 45 and 60 years old with COVID-19, enrolled during active disease. Here the CDR3 reads CASSTGHKNQPQHF. The CDR3 region has the DNA TGTGCCAGTAGTACTGGACACAAAAATCAGCCCCAGCATTTT.